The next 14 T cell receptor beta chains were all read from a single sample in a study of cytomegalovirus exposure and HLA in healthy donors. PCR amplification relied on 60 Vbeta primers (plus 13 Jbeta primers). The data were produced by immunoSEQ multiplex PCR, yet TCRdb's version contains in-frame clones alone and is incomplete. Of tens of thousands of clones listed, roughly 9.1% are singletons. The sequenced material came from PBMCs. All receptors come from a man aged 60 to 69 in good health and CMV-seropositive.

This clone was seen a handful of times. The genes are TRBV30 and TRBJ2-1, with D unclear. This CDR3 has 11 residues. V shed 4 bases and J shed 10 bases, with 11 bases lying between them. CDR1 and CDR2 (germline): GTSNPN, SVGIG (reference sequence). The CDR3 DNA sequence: TGTGCCTGGAAGCTCGAACGAGAGCAGTTCTTC. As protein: CAWKLEREQFF.

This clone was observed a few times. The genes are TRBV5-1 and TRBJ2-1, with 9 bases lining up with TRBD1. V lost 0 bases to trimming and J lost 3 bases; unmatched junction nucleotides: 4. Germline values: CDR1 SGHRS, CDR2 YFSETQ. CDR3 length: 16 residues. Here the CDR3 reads CASSLGGQGYYNEQFF. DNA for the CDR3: TGCGCCAGCAGCTTGGGGGGACAGGGCTACTACAATGAGCAGTTCTTC.

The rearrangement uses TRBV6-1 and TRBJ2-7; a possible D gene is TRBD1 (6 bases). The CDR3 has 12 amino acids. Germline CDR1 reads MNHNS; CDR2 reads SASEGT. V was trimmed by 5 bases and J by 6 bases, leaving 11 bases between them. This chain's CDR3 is CASSPDRREQYF. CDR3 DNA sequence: TGTGCCAGCAGTCCGGACAGACGCGAGCAGTACTTC.

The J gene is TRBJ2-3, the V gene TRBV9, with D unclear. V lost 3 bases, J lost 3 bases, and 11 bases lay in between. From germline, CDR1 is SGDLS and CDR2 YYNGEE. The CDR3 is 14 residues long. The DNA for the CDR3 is TGTGCCAGCAGCGACGGTGACGGGACAGATACGCAGTATTTT. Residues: CASSDGDGTDTQYF.

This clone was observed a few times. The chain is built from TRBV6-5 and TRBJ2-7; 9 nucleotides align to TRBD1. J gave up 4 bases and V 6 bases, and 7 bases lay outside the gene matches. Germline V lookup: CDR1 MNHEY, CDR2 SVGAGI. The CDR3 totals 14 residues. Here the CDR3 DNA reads TGTGCCAGCAGCGGACAGGGGAAATCGTACGAGCAGTACTTC. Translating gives CASSGQGKSYEQYF.

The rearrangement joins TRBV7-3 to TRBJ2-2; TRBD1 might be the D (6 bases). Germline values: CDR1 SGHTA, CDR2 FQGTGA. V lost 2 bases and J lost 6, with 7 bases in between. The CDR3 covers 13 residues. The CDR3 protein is CASSLEGAGELFF. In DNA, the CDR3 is TGTGCCAGCAGCTTAGAGGGGGCCGGGGAGCTGTTTTTT. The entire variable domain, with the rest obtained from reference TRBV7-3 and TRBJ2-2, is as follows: GAGVSQTPSNKVTEKGKYVELRCDPISGHTALYWYRQSLGQGPEFLIYFQGTGAADDSGLPNDRFFAVRPEGSVSTLKIQRTERGDSAVYLCASSLEGAGELFFGEGSRLTVL.

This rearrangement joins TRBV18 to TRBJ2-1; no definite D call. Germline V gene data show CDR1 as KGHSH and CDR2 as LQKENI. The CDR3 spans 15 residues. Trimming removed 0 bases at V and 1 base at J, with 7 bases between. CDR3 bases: TGTGCCAGCTCACCACCGCTCGGGTCCTACAATGAGCAGTTCTTC. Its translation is CASSPPLGSYNEQFF.

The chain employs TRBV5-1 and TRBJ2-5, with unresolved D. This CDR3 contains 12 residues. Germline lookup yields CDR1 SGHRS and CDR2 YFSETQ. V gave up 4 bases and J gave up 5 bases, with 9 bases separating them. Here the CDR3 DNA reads TGCGCCAGCAGCCAGGTCATGGAGACCCAGTACTTC. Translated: CASSQVMETQYF.

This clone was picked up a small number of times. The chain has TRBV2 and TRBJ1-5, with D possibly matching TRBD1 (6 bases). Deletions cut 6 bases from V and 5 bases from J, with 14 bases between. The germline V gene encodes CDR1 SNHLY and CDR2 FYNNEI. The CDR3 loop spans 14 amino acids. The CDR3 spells CASSLRGFDQPQHF. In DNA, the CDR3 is TGTGCCAGCAGCCTCAGGGGCTTCGATCAGCCCCAGCATTTT.

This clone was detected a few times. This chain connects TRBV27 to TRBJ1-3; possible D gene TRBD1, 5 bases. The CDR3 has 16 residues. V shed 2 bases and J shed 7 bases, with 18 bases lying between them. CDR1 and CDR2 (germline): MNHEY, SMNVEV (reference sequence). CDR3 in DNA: TGTGCCAGCAGTTTAGAGCAGGGTGGCCTCCGGAACACCATATATTTT. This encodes CASSLEQGGLRNTIYF.

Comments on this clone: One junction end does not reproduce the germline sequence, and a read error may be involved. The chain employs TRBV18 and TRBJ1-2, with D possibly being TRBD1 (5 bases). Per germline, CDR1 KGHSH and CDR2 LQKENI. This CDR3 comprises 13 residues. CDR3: CASSPLPTDGHTF. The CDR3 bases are TGTGCCAGCTCACCCCTTCCGACAGATGGCCACACCTTC.

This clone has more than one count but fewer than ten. CDR3 nucleotide sequence: TGTGCCAGCAGCTTGGGTCAGTTTTACGAGCAGTACTTC. Translating it yields CASSLGQFYEQYF. This rearrangement joins TRBV5-4 to TRBJ2-7; D not certain. In germline, CDR1 is SGHNT, CDR2 YYREEE (reference sequence). The CDR3 extends over 13 amino acids. Deletions cut 0 bases from V and 4 bases from J, with 8 bases between.

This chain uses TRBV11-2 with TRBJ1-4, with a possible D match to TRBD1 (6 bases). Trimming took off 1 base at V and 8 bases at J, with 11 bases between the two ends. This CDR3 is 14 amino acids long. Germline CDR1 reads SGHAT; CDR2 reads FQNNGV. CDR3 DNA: TGTGCCAGCAGCTTAGGGGTACAGGGCGAAAAACTGTTTTTT. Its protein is CASSLGVQGEKLFF.

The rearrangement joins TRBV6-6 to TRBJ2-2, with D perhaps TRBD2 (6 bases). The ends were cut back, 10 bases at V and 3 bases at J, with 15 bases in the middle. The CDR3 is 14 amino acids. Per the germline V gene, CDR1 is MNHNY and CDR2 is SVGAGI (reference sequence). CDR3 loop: CATLLGLYTGELFF. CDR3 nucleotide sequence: TGTGCCACCCTTTTGGGACTTTACACCGGGGAGCTGTTTTTT.